This T cell receptor (beta chain) came from a study of sequential checkpoint blockade in melanoma. Germline lookup yields CDR1 SGHNT and CDR2 YYREEE (reference sequence). There are 14 residues in the CDR3. Trimming took 4 bases from V and 6 from J; bases not matched to a gene: 7. The data were produced by immunoSEQ multiplex PCR, yet TCRdb's version contains in-frame clones alone and is incomplete. The sample lists some 31,000 clones; around 88% were seen once. Treatment denoted: randomized to nivolumab then ipilimumab (arm A) or the reverse (arm B). The source material was CD8+ T cells sorted from blood (inferred from file names), sampled from a patient given nivolumab and ipilimumab in sequence. The chain carries TRBV5-4 and TRBJ2-7; TRBD2 agrees at 10 bases. This clonotype was obtained from a human donor with melanoma. CDR3 protein: CASSPGLAGVEQYF. For the CDR3, the DNA is TGTGCCAGCAGCCCGGGGCTAGCGGGAGTCGAGCAGTACTTC.